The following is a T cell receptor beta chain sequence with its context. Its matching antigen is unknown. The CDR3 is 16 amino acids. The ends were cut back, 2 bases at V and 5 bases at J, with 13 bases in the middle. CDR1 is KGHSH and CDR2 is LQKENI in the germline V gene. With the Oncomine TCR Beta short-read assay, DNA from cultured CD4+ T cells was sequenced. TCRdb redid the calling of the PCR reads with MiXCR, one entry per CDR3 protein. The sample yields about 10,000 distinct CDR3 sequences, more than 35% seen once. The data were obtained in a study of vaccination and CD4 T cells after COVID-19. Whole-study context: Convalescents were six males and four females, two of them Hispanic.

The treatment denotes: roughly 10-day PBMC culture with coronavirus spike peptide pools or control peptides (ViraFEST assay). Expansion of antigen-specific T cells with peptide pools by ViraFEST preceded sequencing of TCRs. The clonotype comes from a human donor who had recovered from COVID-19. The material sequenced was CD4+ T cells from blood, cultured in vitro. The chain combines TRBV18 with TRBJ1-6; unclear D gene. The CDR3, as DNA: TGTGCCAGCTCACCAACTAATTACAGAAATAATTCACCCCTCCACTTT. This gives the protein CASSPTNYRNNSPLHF.